One and the same sample provided the 23 T cell receptor beta chains below, sequenced in a study of monozygotic twins with inflammatory bowel disease (dated by TCRdb to between 2019 and 2020). Receptor libraries were prepared by 5' RACE. Sequencing took place on an Illumina HiSeq 2500. The reads underwent TCRdb reprocessing, giving one record for each CDR3 protein sequence and no DNA. This sample's records show more than 300,000 distinct CDR3 sequences. Together, the top ten hold around 2.6% of the sample. Sequenced material: blood. Every receptor here comes from a human donor with ulcerative colitis or Crohn's disease, or a healthy co-twin of an affected twin (not recorded which).

The rearrangement uses TRBV11-2 and TRBJ2-5; TCRdb proposes TRBD2, but this gene call is untestable without DNA. CDR1 is SGHAT and CDR2 is FQNNGV in the germline V gene. The CDR3 covers 15 residues. The CDR3 protein is CASSSPEGPQETQYF.

CDR3 sequence reads: CASSLALGTGSYEQYF. V gene TRBV7-9 combines with J gene TRBJ2-7; TCRdb's assignment of TRBD1 cannot be checked, as there is no DNA. The germline gives CDR1 SEHNR, CDR2 FQNEAQ (reference sequence). The CDR3 spans 16 residues.

J is TRBJ2-1 and V is TRBV7-2; TCRdb names TRBD1, which stays unverified in the absence of DNA. Germline V gives CDR1 SGHTA, CDR2 FQGNSA. The CDR3 runs to 17 residues. The chain's CDR3 is CASSLSGAGSSYNEQFF.

The chain employs TRBV9 and TRBJ2-3; TCRdb's D call, TRBD2, is unchecked because there is no DNA. CDR3 length: 17 residues. Germline CDR1 reads SGDLS; CDR2 reads YYNGEE. CDR3: CASSSVSGGASTDTQYF.

The chain is built from TRBV4-3 and TRBJ2-7; as DNA is missing, the TRBD2 call by TCRdb cannot be tested. CDR1 and CDR2 from the germline V gene are LGHNA and YSLEER. The CDR3 length is 17 residues. CDR3 residues: CASSQERPGLTAYEQYF.

V and J are TRBV4-3 and TRBJ2-5; TCRdb returns TRBD2, unconfirmable since there is no DNA. This CDR3 is built from 16 residues. Germline V gene data show CDR1 as LGHNA and CDR2 as YSLEER. The CDR3 region is CASSQVLAGGGETQYF.

The chain uses TRBV9 and TRBJ2-3; the TRBD2 assignment by TCRdb is unverifiable without DNA. There are 15 residues in the CDR3. The germline V gene encodes CDR1 SGDLS and CDR2 YYNGEE. The chain's CDR3 is CASSPQRKGGDTQYF.

The chain joins TRBV5-1 to TRBJ2-3; absent DNA, TCRdb's TRBD2 call cannot be checked. CDR3 size: 16 residues. Per the germline V gene, CDR1 is SGHRS and CDR2 is YFSETQ. CDR3 loop: CASSQRSGTGADTQYF.

The chain recombines TRBV9 with TRBJ2-7; TCRdb proposes TRBD2, but this gene call is untestable without DNA. The CDR3 extends over 14 amino acids. The V gene's germline CDR1 is SGDLS and CDR2 YYNGEE. CDR3: CASSSDYATYEQYF.

The chain carries TRBV25-1 and TRBJ2-5; TCRdb calls TRBD1, which cannot be checked without DNA. Germline-derived CDR1 and CDR2 are MGHDK and SYGVNS. The CDR3 is made up of 16 amino acids. This chain's CDR3 is CASSEYEWGIQETQYF.

The chain employs TRBV7-9 and TRBJ2-1; TCRdb proposes TRBD1, but this gene call is untestable without DNA. The CDR3 covers 15 residues. Germline V gene data show CDR1 as SEHNR and CDR2 as FQNEAQ (reference sequence). The CDR3 region is CASSFTGGAIGEQFF. Drawing the rest from reference TRBV7-9 and TRBJ2-1, the complete variable domain is DTGVSQNPRHKITKRGQNVTFRCDPISEHNRLYWYRQTLGQGPEFLTYFQNEAQLEKSRLLSDRFSAERPKGSFSTLEIQRTEQGDSAMYLCASSFTGGAIGEQFFGPGTRLTVL.

The chain recombines TRBV5-1 with TRBJ1-1; there is no DNA to check the TCRdb D call of TRBD1. CDR1 and CDR2 (germline): SGHRS, YFSETQ. CDR3 size: 14 residues. CDR3: CASQEYRGGTEAFF.

V gene TRBV27 combines with J gene TRBJ2-6; TCRdb selects TRBD1, and the lack of DNA leaves this call unchecked. The CDR3 covers 18 residues. Germline assignment: CDR1 MNHEY and CDR2 SMNVEV (reference sequence). CDR3 sequence: CASSLWGDRTSGANVLTF.

The V call is TRBV20-1, the J call TRBJ1-4; there is no DNA to check the TCRdb D call of TRBD1. Per germline, CDR1 DFQATT and CDR2 SNEGSKA (reference sequence). This CDR3 spans 14 amino acids. The CDR3 spells CSASGQGAGEKLFF.

The chain couples TRBV7-9 to TRBJ1-2; the D call of TRBD1 rests on TCRdb alone, since no DNA is present to check it. The CDR3 has 14 residues. Germline V gene sequence: CDR1 SEHNR, CDR2 FQNEAQ (reference sequence). CDR3 in amino acids: CASREPQLGGGYTF.

The chain employs TRBV13 and TRBJ2-4; no DNA is available, so the TRBD2 call from TCRdb remains unchecked. The CDR3 contains 15 residues. Germline CDR1 PRHDT, CDR2 FYEKMQ (reference sequence). The CDR3 loop reads CASSLFREGKNIQYF.

This chain uses TRBV5-1 with TRBJ2-7; TCRdb lists TRBD1, though no DNA is available to test this call. This CDR3 comprises 16 residues. CDR1 is SGHRS and CDR2 is YFSETQ in the germline V gene. The CDR3 loop is CASSSLGQVNYYEQYF.

The rearrangement links TRBV18 to TRBJ2-7; no DNA is available, so the TRBD1 call from TCRdb remains unchecked. From germline, CDR1 is KGHSH and CDR2 LQKENI. The length of the CDR3 is 13 residues. This CDR3 reads CASSPPQVYEQYF.

The chain links TRBV7-9 to TRBJ1-5. The CDR3 totals 16 residues. Germline CDR1 is SEHNR and CDR2 is FQNEAQ (reference sequence). The CDR3 loop reads CASSLGQEKTHQPQHF.

The chain links TRBV4-2 to TRBJ2-7; TCRdb's D gene call, TRBD1, goes unchecked for lack of DNA. CDR1 and CDR2 (germline): LGHNA, YNFKEQ. The CDR3 length is 12 residues. CDR3 amino acids: CASSGRDRGFYF.

CDR3 residues: CASSFHGGEETQYF. The genes are TRBV6-5 and TRBJ2-5; without DNA, the TCRdb call of TRBD1 cannot be checked. The CDR3 runs 14 residues. Germline CDR1 and CDR2: MNHEY and SVGAGI.

This rearrangement joins TRBV7-3 to TRBJ2-2; TCRdb's D call, TRBD1, is unchecked because there is no DNA. Germline V gene sequence: CDR1 SGHTA, CDR2 FQGTGA. This CDR3 has 16 residues. CDR3: CASSLRQGDSTGELFF.

V gene TRBV7-9 combines with J gene TRBJ2-2; TCRdb reports TRBD2, a call that lacks DNA to check it against. CDR1 and CDR2 (germline): SEHNR, FQNEAQ (reference sequence). The CDR3 sequence is 15 residues long. The CDR3 reads CASSRTSGSGGELFF.